This T cell receptor beta chain was sequenced during a study of vaccination effects on CD4 cells after COVID-19. The overall study: Vaccine administered to participants consisted of two doses of either BNT162b2 or mRNA-1273. Among convalescent patients, two provided samples 16 days and one week before vaccination. Study-wide results and limits: Early timepoints after infection were absent, and convalescent patients were few in the study.

Expansion of antigen-specific CD4+ T cells with viral peptide pools was carried out by the ViraFEST assay before sequencing. It was after 10 days of culture that CD4+ T cells were isolated. A positive SARS-CoV-2 PCR test fell between March and December 2020. Supplemented with 8.5 to 10 IU/ml IL-2 and 7.5 to 10 ug/ml peptides, about 2 million PBMC per well were kept in culture. The data were produced by immunoSEQ multiplex PCR, yet TCRdb's version contains in-frame clones alone and is incomplete. The table has 40,000 to 50,000 clones, around 75% seen once. About this clone itself: Its cognate antigen is unknown.

The CDR3 extends over 11 amino acids. The ends were cut back, 7 bases at V and 6 bases at J, with 8 bases in the middle. Germline CDR1 reads SNHLY; CDR2 reads FYNNEI. The chain recombines TRBV2 with TRBJ2-3; no definite D call. The sample was CD4+ T cells from PBMCs cultured with a peptide pool, taken before COVID-19 vaccination. The source is a human donor who had a prior SARS-CoV-2 infection. CDR3 protein: CASIHGDTQYF. The CDR3 DNA reads TGTGCCAGCATTCATGGGGATACGCAGTATTTT.